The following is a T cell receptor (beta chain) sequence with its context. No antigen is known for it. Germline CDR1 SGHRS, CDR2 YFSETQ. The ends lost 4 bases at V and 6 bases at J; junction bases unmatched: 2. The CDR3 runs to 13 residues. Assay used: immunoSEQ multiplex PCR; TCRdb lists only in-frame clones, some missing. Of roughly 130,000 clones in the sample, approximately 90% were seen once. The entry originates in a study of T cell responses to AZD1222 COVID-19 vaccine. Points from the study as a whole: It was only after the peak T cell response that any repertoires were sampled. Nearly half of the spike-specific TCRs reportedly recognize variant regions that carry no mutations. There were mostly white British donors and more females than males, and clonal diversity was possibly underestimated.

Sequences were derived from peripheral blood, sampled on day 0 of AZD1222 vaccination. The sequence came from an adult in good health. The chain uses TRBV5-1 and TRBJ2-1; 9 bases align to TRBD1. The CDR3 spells CASSPDRGNEQFF. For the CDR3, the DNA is TGCGCCAGCAGCCCGGACAGGGGCAATGAGCAGTTCTTC.